This T cell receptor (beta chain) was sequenced in a study of blood T cell repertoires in COVID-19. Study details: The United States, Italy and Spain were the sources of the acute and convalescent COVID-19 samples. T cells, B-cell-depleted T cells, or PBMCs supplied cDNA or gDNA.

The authors' processing: Nucleated cell counts were estimated from reference gene primer amplification. Assay used: immunoSEQ multiplex PCR; TCRdb lists only in-frame clones, some missing. V, J and clone size reflect that table, while D and trimming were determined from the DNA. Counted here are 45,000 to 50,000 clones, 70% to 90% occurring once; the ten biggest clones make up over 4.5%. The CDR3 is 17 amino acids. V shed 0 bases and J 8 bases; nucleotides not matched to a gene: 7. Germline V gives CDR1 MGHRA, CDR2 YSYEKL. The sample consisted of peripheral blood. The sequence came from a woman in her sixties with acute or convalescent COVID-19. The chain recombines TRBV4-1 with TRBJ1-4; 12 nucleotides match TRBD1. The CDR3 nucleotides are TGCGCCAGCAGCCAAGAGGGACAGGGGGCTTTGGGGGAAAAACTGTTTTTT. Amino acids: CASSQEGQGALGEKLFF.